This paragraph covers one T cell receptor beta chain sequence. Sample time point: peripheral blood 6 weeks after treatment start. Only in-frame clones appear in the TCRdb table, and some are missing; sequencing was by immunoSEQ multiplex PCR. This table has tens of thousands of clones, 80% to 90% appearing once. The data were obtained in a study of PD-L1 blockade in urothelial cancer. For the study at large: Males with urothelial cancer arising in the bladder constituted about 85% of the roughly 30 patients.

Trimming removed 4 bases at V and 5 bases at J, with 7 bases between. CDR1 and CDR2 from the germline V gene are MNHGY and SVAAGI. This CDR3 contains 12 residues. The specimen was PBMCs, collected around atezolizumab (anti-PD-L1) treatment. The clonotype originates from a man between 70 and 80 years old with urothelial cancer. The chain recombines TRBV6-9 with TRBJ2-3; D uncertain. The CDR3 sequence is CASSCTIDTQYF. The CDR3 nucleotides are TGTGCCAGCAGTTGCACAATAGATACGCAGTATTTT.